Below are 16 T cell receptor beta chains sequenced from a single sample in a study of tumor-infiltrating lymphocytes in primary liver carcinoma. Unsorted bulk tissue (roughly 18-32 mg) underwent RNA and DNA co-extraction. From 400 to 550 ng total RNA, TCR beta cDNA was generated with a primer in the constant region. Investigators got TCR beta libraries out of three nested multiplex PCR rounds, done with slightly modified ARM-PCR. The first two PCR rounds, nine to ten cycles each, used TRBV1-TRBV30 forward primers and a C-beta reverse primer. TCRdb re-called the multiplex PCR reads through MiXCR, storing one row per CDR3 protein. The sample has 70,000 to 85,000 distinct CDR3 sequences, 71% seen once. Sequencing used liver tumor tissue from sampling region 4. This sample's subset: tumor region T4, right-lateral pole. The receptors originated from a woman in her fifties or sixties with primary liver carcinoma and hepatitis B virus infection.

This clonotype was counted a few times. A much larger clone lies a single base off, so this may be a read error. The chain combines TRBV28 with TRBJ2-4; 8 nucleotides match TRBD1. With V trimmed by 4 bases and J by 3 bases, 8 bases remained unmatched. The germline V gene has CDR1 MDHEN and CDR2 SYDVKM. The CDR3 runs 16 residues. CDR3 in amino acids: CASSSREQGGKNIQYF. In nucleotides, the CDR3 is TGTGCCAGCAGTTCCAGGGAACAGGGGGGCAAAAACATTCAGTACTTC.

Remarks on this clonotype: A much bigger clone sits one base away, suggesting this may be a read error. The chain is built from TRBV7-9 and TRBJ2-5; D gene ambiguous. Germline CDR1 SEHNR, CDR2 FQNEAQ (reference sequence). This CDR3 comprises 12 residues. CDR3 bases: TGTGCAAGGGCGGTTGGACGGGAGACCCAGTACTTC. This gives the protein CARAVGRETQYF.

Details on this clonotype: A read error may produce the germline difference seen at one junction end. This chain connects TRBV6-1 to TRBJ1-1; 7 bases are shared with TRBD1. Germline CDR1 is MNHNS and CDR2 is SASEGT. CDR3 length: 14 residues. The CDR3 DNA reads TGTGCCAGCAGACCACAGGGGTTCGGAACTGAAGTTTTCTTT. It is translated as CASRPQGFGTEVFF.

The chain uses TRBV11-2 and TRBJ2-5; TRBD1 agrees at 7 bases. TRBJ2-1 matches the DNA end more closely, so the J call is doubtful. There are 13 residues in the CDR3. CDR1 is SGHAT, CDR2 FQNNGV, per germline. The CDR3 region has the DNA TGTGCCAGCAGCTTAGAATCCGAGGGGGCCCAGTTCTTC. Protein: CASSLESEGAQFF.

This clonotype was seen only a few times. This may stem from a read error, because a much larger clone lies one nucleotide away. V and J are TRBV4-1 and TRBJ1-2; the D gene is possibly TRBD1 (6 bases). The CDR3 extends over 15 amino acids. The germline V gene has CDR1 MGHRA and CDR2 YSYEKL. CDR3 in amino acids: CARSQEGRGNYGYTF. The CDR3 coding sequence is TGCGCCCGCAGCCAAGAGGGCAGGGGCAACTATGGCTACACCTTC.

About this clonotype itself: One junction end disagrees with the germline gene, perhaps due to a read error. The J gene is TRBJ1-1, the V gene TRBV6-6, with D uncertain. CDR1 and CDR2 (germline): MNHNY, SVGAGI (reference sequence). The CDR3 sequence is 14 residues long. CDR3 sequence (DNA): TGTGCCGGCAGTTTTGGGGTTTATAGCACTGAAGCTATCTTT. Translation: CAGSFGVYSTEAIF.

V is TRBV15 and J is TRBJ2-2, with a weak D call TRBD2 (5 bases). The germline V and J ends were trimmed by 8 bases and 0 bases, with 10 bases remaining between them. This CDR3 has 14 residues. Germline V lookup: CDR1 LNHNV, CDR2 YYDKDF (reference sequence). The CDR3 nucleotides read TGTGCCACCGGCGAGACTACGAACACCGGGGAGCTGTTTTTT. This codes for CATGETTNTGELFF.

About this clonotype itself: The junction and the germline gene differ at one end; a read error may be behind it. J is TRBJ2-3 and V is TRBV5-4; 12 bases align to TRBD2. The CDR3 covers 15 residues. The germline V gene encodes CDR1 SGHNT and CDR2 YYREEE (reference sequence). The CDR3 nucleotides are TGTGTCAGCAGCCTAGCGGGAGGGCAAGCAGATGCGCAGTATTTT. Its protein is CVSSLAGGQADAQYF.

On this clonotype: The junction departs from germline at one end; a sequencing error may be responsible. This chain uses TRBV12-3 or TRBV12-4 with TRBJ2-3; possibly TRBD1 for D (5 bases). The length of the CDR3 is 14 residues. For the CDR3, the DNA is TGTACCAGCAGTACTGGGGCTAACAAAGATACGCAGTATTTT. Protein sequence: CTSSTGANKDTQYF.

This clonotype was counted a single time. The V gene is TRBV29-1, the J gene TRBJ1-1, with D perhaps TRBD1 (5 bases). Deletions cut 7 bases from V and 10 bases from J, with 28 bases between. The V gene's germline CDR1 is SQVTM and CDR2 ANQGSEA. CDR3 size: 15 residues. CDR3: CSAVGQVGVVGVAFF. The CDR3 nucleotides are TGCAGCGCTGTAGGGCAGGTAGGGGTTGTTGGTGTAGCTTTCTTT.

For this clonotype: The conserved final phenylalanine or tryptophan is absent from the CDR3, which likely points to a read error. The V and J genes are TRBV10-3 and TRBJ2-3; D gene unclear. Germline V lookup: CDR1 ENHRY, CDR2 SYGVKD. The CDR3 runs 13 residues. With 3 bases removed from V and 6 bases from J, the gap between germline ends came to 10 bases. The chain's CDR3 is CAISDHLGDTQYC. The CDR3 nucleotides read TGTGCCATCAGTGACCACCTCGGGGATACGCAGTATTGT.

Turning to this clonotype: The junction departs from the called germline gene at one end, perhaps through a read error. CDR3 DNA sequence: TGTGCCAACAGCCGCCCGGCCCCAAATACGCTGTATTTT. Translated, it gives CANSRPAPNTLYF. The genes are TRBV11-2 and TRBJ2-3; D is ambiguous. CDR3 length: 13 amino acids. Germline CDR1 is SGHAT and CDR2 is FQNNGV.

The gene calls are TRBV12-5 and TRBJ2-7; 9 bases agree with TRBD1. This CDR3 comprises 14 residues. V was pared by 2 bases and J by 8 bases, with 7 bases of the junction left unmatched. CDR1 and CDR2 (germline): LGHNT, FRNRAP. CDR3 DNA: TGTGCTAGTGGTTTGACAGGGGGCTCTTACAAGCAGTACTTC. Protein: CASGLTGGSYKQYF.

This clonotype was seen more than once but under ten times. Compared with germline, one end of the junction differs, possibly owing to a read error. This chain links TRBV6-6 with TRBJ1-1; tentative D call: TRBD1 (5 bases). The germline CDR1 and CDR2 sequences are MNHNY and SVGAGI (reference sequence). The CDR3 is made up of 13 amino acids. The CDR3 DNA reads TGTACCAGCAGTTTGCAGGGACTAACTGAAGCCTTCTTT. This gives the protein CTSSLQGLTEAFF.

V is TRBV12-3 or TRBV12-4 and J is TRBJ2-2; D perhaps matches TRBD1 (6 bases). This CDR3 is 15 amino acids long. In DNA form, the CDR3 reads TGTACCATCAGTCTCCCCCCGGACAGTACCGGGGAGCTGTTTTTT. It is translated as CTISLPPDSTGELFF.

Notes on this clonotype: A read error is likely, as this CDR3 ends without the conserved phenylalanine or tryptophan. The V call is TRBV7-8, the J call TRBJ1-1; D call uncertain. Germline CDR1 and CDR2: SGHVS and FQNEAQ. The germline V and J ends were trimmed by 1 base and 1 base, with 4 bases remaining between them. The CDR3 runs 13 residues. CDR3 residues: CASSLGQNTEAFS. The CDR3 bases are TGTGCCAGCAGCTTAGGACAGAACACTGAAGCTTTCTCT.